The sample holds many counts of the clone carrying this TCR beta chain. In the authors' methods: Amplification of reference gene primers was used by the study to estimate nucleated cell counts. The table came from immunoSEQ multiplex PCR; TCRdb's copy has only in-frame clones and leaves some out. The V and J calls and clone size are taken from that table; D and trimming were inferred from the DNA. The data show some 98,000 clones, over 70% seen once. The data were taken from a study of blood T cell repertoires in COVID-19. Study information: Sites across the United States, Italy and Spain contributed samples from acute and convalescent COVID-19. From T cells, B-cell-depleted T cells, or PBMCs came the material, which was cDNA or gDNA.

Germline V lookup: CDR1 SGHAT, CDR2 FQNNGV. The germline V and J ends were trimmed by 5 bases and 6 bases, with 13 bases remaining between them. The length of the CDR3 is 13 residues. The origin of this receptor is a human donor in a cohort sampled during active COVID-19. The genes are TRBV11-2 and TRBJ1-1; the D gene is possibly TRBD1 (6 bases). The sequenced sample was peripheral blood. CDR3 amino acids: CASSTYRAPEAFF. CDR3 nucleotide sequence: TGTGCCAGCAGCACATACAGGGCCCCTGAAGCTTTCTTT.